This is a list of T cell receptor beta chains from one sample in a study of technical replicates of blood from several donors. Some clones are missing from TCRdb's copy, which holds only in-frame ones; the method was immunoSEQ multiplex PCR. The sample has approximately 87,000 clones, about 95% seen once. The sample consisted of T cells isolated from PBMCs. Receptors originate from a human donor in good health. Both conserved end residues are part of each CDR3. The order of the fields is CDR3 protein, CDR3 DNA, clone size, J gene, V gene, D gene. The D gene is left open where the match is weak. The listing skips clone size in some rows; elsewhere it reads once, few, many or a size class.

CDR3: CASSQPGLGFEQYF
DNA: TGTGCCAGCAGCCAACCGGGACTAGGTTTCGAGCAGTACTTC
size: .
J: TRBJ2-7
V: TRBV7-2
D: TRBD2

CDR3: CASSLSMTYTEAFF
DNA: TGTGCCAGCAGCTTATCGATGACTTACACTGAAGCTTTCTTT
size: .
J: TRBJ1-1
V: TRBV7-9
D: .

CDR3: CAWSVMGGNTQYF
DNA: TGTGCCTGGAGTGTAATGGGGGGGAATACGCAGTATTTT
size: .
J: TRBJ2-3
V: TRBV30
D: TRBD2

CDR3: CASSLEGGGRAGELFF
DNA: TGTGCCAGCAGCTTAGAAGGCGGCGGGAGGGCCGGGGAGCTGTTTTTT
size: once
J: TRBJ2-2
V: TRBV7-9
D: TRBD2

CDR3: CASSLTSGPQPQHF
DNA: TGTGCCAGCAGCTTAACGTCAGGGCCTCAGCCCCAGCATTTT
size: .
J: TRBJ1-5
V: TRBV7-2
D: .

CDR3: CASSYAGEQFF
DNA: TGTGCCAGCAGTTACGCGGGAGAGCAGTTCTTC
size: once
J: TRBJ2-1
V: TRBV6-5
D: .

CDR3: CATSRDLESSYEQYF
DNA: TGTGCCACCAGCAGAGACCTAGAAAGCTCCTACGAGCAGTACTTC
size: .
J: TRBJ2-7
V: TRBV15
D: .

CDR3: CASSMVTGGDRAEAFF
DNA: TGTGCCAGCAGCATGGTCACAGGGGGCGACAGGGCTGAAGCTTTCTTT
size: .
J: TRBJ1-1
V: TRBV9
D: TRBD1

CDR3: CASIEYEHRGAVF
DNA: TGTGCCAGCATTGAATACGAACACCGGGGAGCTGTTTTT
size: .
J: TRBJ2-2
V: TRBV6-8
D: .

CDR3: CASSRTSGNNEQFF
DNA: TGTGCCAGCAGCCGCACTAGCGGCAACAATGAGCAGTTCTTC
size: once
J: TRBJ2-1
V: TRBV4-2
D: TRBD2

CDR3: CASSINLDTEAFF
DNA: TGTGCTAGCAGCATAAACCTAGACACTGAAGCTTTCTTT
size: .
J: TRBJ1-1
V: TRBV7-7
D: .

CDR3: CASTGDREVYGYTF
DNA: TGTGCCAGCACCGGGGACAGGGAGGTCTATGGCTACACCTTC
size: .
J: TRBJ1-2
V: TRBV13
D: TRBD1

CDR3: CASSALLAGGMNEQFF
DNA: TGCGCCAGCAGCGCATTACTAGCGGGAGGGATGAATGAGCAGTTCTTC
size: .
J: TRBJ2-1
V: TRBV10-1
D: TRBD2

CDR3: CASSVKAGWTSYEQYF
DNA: TGTGCCAGCAGCGTGAAAGCAGGTTGGACTAGCTACGAGCAGTACTTC
size: .
J: TRBJ2-7
V: TRBV7-2
D: TRBD2

CDR3: CASSLAGTGYFNEQFF
DNA: TGTGCCAGCAGTTTAGCCGGGACAGGGTACTTCAATGAGCAGTTCTTC
size: .
J: TRBJ2-1
V: TRBV28
D: TRBD1

CDR3: CASSIASPGGYTF
DNA: TGTGCCAGTAGTATAGCCTCGCCGGGGGGCTACACCTTC
size: .
J: TRBJ1-2
V: TRBV19
D: .

CDR3: CASSEPENQPQHF
DNA: TGTGCCAGCAGTGAACCGGAGAATCAGCCCCAGCATTTT
size: .
J: TRBJ1-5
V: TRBV2
D: .

CDR3: CASSKRQGGNQPQHF
DNA: TGTGCCAGCAGTAAACGACAGGGCGGCAATCAGCCCCAGCATTTT
size: once
J: TRBJ1-5
V: TRBV28
D: TRBD1

CDR3: CASRQPSGIAYEQYF
DNA: TGTGCCAGCAGACAACCTAGCGGAATAGCCTACGAGCAGTACTTC
size: .
J: TRBJ2-7
V: TRBV6-5
D: TRBD2

CDR3: CASSPYIQGGTEAFF
DNA: TGTGCCAGCAGCCCCTATATACAGGGGGGCACTGAAGCTTTCTTT
size: .
J: TRBJ1-1
V: TRBV7-2
D: TRBD1

CDR3: CASSPGLAGDIYEQYF
DNA: TGTGCCAGCTCACCAGGACTAGCGGGAGATATCTACGAGCAGTACTTC
size: once
J: TRBJ2-7
V: TRBV18
D: TRBD2

CDR3: CASSPYTGGAITEAFF
DNA: TGTGCCAGCAGCCCATATACAGGGGGCGCGATCACTGAAGCTTTCTTT
size: .
J: TRBJ1-1
V: TRBV7-2
D: TRBD1

CDR3: CASSLTQDRGYTF
DNA: TGTGCCAGCAGCCTCACCCAGGACCGGGGATACACCTTC
size: once
J: TRBJ1-2
V: TRBV11-2
D: .

CDR3: CASSEALQEGTTEAFF
DNA: TGTGCCAGCAGTGAAGCGCTTCAGGAGGGGACCACTGAAGCTTTCTTT
size: .
J: TRBJ1-1
V: TRBV6-1
D: .

CDR3: CATSRDRASGDPFQYF
DNA: TGTGCCACCAGCAGAGATCGGGCTAGCGGGGACCCATTTCAGTACTTC
size: .
J: TRBJ2-4
V: TRBV15
D: TRBD2

CDR3: CASSEGANTEAFF
DNA: TGTGCCAGCTCTGAGGGGGCGAACACTGAAGCTTTCTTT
size: few
J: TRBJ1-1
V: TRBV19
D: TRBD1

CDR3: CASGLAASYEQYF
DNA: TGTGCCAGCGGACTAGCGGCTTCCTACGAGCAGTACTTC
size: .
J: TRBJ2-7
V: TRBV25-1
D: TRBD2

CDR3: CASLGRDYGYTF
DNA: TGCGCCAGTCTCGGGCGGGACTATGGCTACACCTTC
size: .
J: TRBJ1-2
V: TRBV10-1
D: .

CDR3: CASSLGDISNQPQHF
DNA: TGTGCCAGCAGTTTAGGGGACATTAGCAATCAGCCCCAGCATTTT
size: once
J: TRBJ1-5
V: TRBV28
D: .

CDR3: CASSVGGTGYYEQYF
DNA: TGTGCCAGCAGCGTAGGGGGGACAGGGTACTACGAGCAGTACTTC
size: once
J: TRBJ2-7
V: TRBV9
D: TRBD1

CDR3: CASSIQGTDEQYF
DNA: TGTGCCAGTAGTATTCAGGGTACGGACGAGCAGTACTTC
size: .
J: TRBJ2-7
V: TRBV19
D: .

CDR3: CASSYSPPGARGTQYF
DNA: TGTGCCAGCAGTTACTCCCCGCCCGGAGCGCGGGGGACCCAGTACTTC
size: .
J: TRBJ2-5
V: TRBV6-5
D: .

CDR3: CAWSGDRTEAFF
DNA: TGTGCCTGGAGTGGAGATCGCACTGAAGCTTTCTTT
size: few
J: TRBJ1-1
V: TRBV30
D: .

CDR3: CASSQGQGVTEAFF
DNA: TGCGCCAGCAGCCAAGGACAGGGAGTAACTGAAGCTTTCTTT
size: .
J: TRBJ1-1
V: TRBV4-1
D: TRBD1

CDR3: CARVPGLNTEAFF
DNA: TGTGCCAGAGTACCAGGATTGAACACTGAAGCTTTCTTT
size: .
J: TRBJ1-1
V: TRBV27
D: .

CDR3: CASSYSLALEAFF
DNA: TGTGCCAGCAGTTACTCGCTGGCTCTTGAAGCTTTCTTT
size: .
J: TRBJ1-1
V: TRBV6-6
D: .

CDR3: CASSPGQTVYEQYF
DNA: TGTGCCAGCTCACCGGGACAGACTGTCTACGAGCAGTACTTC
size: .
J: TRBJ2-7
V: TRBV18
D: TRBD1

CDR3: CSVRRGDYNEQFF
DNA: TGCAGCGTACGTCGCGGGGATTACAATGAGCAGTTCTTC
size: .
J: TRBJ2-1
V: TRBV29-1
D: .

CDR3: CAWTGRGLEVDGYTF
DNA: TGTGCCTGGACAGGCAGGGGGCTCGAAGTTGATGGCTACACCTTC
size: .
J: TRBJ1-2
V: TRBV30
D: TRBD1